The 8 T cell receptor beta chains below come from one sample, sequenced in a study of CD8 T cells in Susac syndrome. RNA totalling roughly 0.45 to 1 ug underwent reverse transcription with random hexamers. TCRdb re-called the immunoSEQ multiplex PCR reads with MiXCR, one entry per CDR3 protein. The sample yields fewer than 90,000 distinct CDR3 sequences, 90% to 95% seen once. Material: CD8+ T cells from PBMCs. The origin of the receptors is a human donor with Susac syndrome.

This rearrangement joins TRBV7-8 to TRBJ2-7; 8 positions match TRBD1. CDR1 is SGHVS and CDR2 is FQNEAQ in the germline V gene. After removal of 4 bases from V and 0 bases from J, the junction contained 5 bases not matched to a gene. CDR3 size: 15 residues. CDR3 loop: CASSSTGVGSYEQYF. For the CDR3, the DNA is TGTGCCAGCAGCTCGACAGGGGTCGGCTCCTACGAGCAGTACTTC.

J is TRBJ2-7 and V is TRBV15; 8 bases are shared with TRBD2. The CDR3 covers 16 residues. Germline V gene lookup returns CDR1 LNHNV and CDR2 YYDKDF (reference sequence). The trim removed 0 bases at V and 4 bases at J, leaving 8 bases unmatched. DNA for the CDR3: TGTGCCACCAGCAGAGAATCACTAGCGGAAGGGTACGAGCAGTACTTC. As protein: CATSRESLAEGYEQYF.

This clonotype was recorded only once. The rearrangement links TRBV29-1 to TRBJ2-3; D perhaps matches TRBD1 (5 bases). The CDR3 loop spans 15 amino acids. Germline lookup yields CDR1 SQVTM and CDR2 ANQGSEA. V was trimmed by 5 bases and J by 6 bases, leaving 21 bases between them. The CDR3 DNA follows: TGCAGCGTTTTGGGGCCAGGAACCCCAGGGGATACGCAGTATTTT. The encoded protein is CSVLGPGTPGDTQYF.

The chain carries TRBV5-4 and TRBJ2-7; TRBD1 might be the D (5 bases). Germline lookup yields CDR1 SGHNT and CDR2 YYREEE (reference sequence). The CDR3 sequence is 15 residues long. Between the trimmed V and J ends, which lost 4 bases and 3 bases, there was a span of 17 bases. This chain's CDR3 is CASSQGITGLYEQYF. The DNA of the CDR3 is TGTGCCAGCAGCCAAGGAATTACAGGTCTCTACGAGCAGTACTTC. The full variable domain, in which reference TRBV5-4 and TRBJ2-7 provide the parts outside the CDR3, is ETGVTQSPTHLIKTRGQQVTLRCSSQSGHNTVSWYQQALGQGPQFIFQYYREEENGRGNFPPRFSGLQFPNYSSELNVNALELDDSALYLCASSQGITGLYEQYFGPGTRLTVT.

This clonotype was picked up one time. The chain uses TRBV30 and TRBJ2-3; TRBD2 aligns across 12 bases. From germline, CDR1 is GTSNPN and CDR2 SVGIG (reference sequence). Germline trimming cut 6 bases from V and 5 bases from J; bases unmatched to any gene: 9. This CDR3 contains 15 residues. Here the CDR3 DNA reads TGTGCCTGCGAGAAACCGGGACTAGCGGGAGATACGCAGTATTTT. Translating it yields CACEKPGLAGDTQYF.

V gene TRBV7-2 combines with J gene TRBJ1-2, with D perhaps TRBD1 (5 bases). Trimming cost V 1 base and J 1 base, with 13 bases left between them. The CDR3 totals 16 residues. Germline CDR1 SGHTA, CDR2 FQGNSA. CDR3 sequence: CASSLEGQGGNYGYTF. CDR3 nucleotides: TGTGCCAGCAGCTTAGAGGGTCAGGGTGGTAACTATGGCTACACCTTC.

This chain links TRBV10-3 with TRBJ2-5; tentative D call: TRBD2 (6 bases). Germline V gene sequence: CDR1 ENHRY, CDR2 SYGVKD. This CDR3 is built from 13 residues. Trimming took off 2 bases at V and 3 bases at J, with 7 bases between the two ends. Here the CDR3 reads CAISEGEEETQYF. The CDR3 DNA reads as TGTGCCATCAGTGAGGGGGAGGAAGAGACCCAGTACTTC.

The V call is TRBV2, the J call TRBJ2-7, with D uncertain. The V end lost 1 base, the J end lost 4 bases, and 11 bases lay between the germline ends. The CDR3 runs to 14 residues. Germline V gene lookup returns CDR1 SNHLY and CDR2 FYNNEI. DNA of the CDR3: TGTGCCAGCAGTGAAGACGGTCGCGTATACGAGCAGTACTTC. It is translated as CASSEDGRVYEQYF.